This T cell receptor beta chain is drawn from a study of technical replicates of blood from several donors. The CDR3 length is 14 residues. V shed 3 bases and J 6 bases; nucleotides not matched to a gene: 5. The germline CDR1 and CDR2 sequences are KGHSH and LQKENI. Libraries were prepared by immunoSEQ multiplex PCR; TCRdb keeps only in-frame clonotypes and omits some of them. The sample includes 55,000 to 75,000 clones, about 95% of them seen just once. The sample comprised PBMCs. This rearrangement joins TRBV18 to TRBJ2-1, with 7 bases matching TRBD2. This TCR was recovered from a human donor in good health. Some clones in this sample may be carry-over from other donors' samples. This chain's CDR3 is CASSPTSSTNEQFF. CDR3 bases: TGTGCCAGCTCACCGACTAGCAGCACCAATGAGCAGTTCTTC.